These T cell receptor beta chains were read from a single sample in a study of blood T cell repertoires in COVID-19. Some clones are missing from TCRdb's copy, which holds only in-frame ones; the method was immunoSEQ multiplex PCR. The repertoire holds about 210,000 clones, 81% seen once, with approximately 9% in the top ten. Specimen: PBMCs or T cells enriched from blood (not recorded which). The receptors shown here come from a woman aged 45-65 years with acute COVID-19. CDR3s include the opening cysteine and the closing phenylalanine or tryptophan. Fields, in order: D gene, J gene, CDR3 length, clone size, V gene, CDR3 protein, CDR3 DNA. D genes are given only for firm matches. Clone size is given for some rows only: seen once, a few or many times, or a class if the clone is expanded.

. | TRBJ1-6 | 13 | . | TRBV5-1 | CASSLASNSPLHF | TGCGCCAGCAGCTTGGCTTCTAATTCACCCCTCCACTTT
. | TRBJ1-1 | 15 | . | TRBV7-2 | CASSRYVQLNTEAFF | TGTGCCAGCAGCCGTTATGTACAGTTGAACACTGAAGCTTTCTTT
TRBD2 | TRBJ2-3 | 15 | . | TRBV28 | CASSRRTRSTDTQYF | TGTGCCAGCAGCCGGCGGACTAGATCCACAGATACGCAGTATTTT
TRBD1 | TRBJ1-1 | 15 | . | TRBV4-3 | CASSLGNYRGTEAFF | TGCGCCAGCAGCCTTGGAAATTACAGGGGCACTGAAGCTTTCTTT
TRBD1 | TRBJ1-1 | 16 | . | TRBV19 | CASKWEATGSNTEAFF | TGTGCCAGTAAGTGGGAAGCGACAGGGTCGAACACTGAAGCTTTCTTT
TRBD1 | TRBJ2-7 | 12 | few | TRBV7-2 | CASSLGTGEQYF | TGTGCCAGCAGCTTAGGGACAGGCGAGCAGTACTTC
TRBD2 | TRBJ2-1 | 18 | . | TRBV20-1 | CSASTRYSGRGYYNEQFF | TGCAGTGCTAGTACCCGGTATAGCGGGAGAGGCTACTACAATGAGCAGTTCTTC
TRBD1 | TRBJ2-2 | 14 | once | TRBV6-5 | CASSPGGATGELFF | TGTGCCAGCAGTCCAGGGGGCGCAACCGGGGAGCTGTTTTTT
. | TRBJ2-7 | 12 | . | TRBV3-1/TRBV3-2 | CASSQFVYEQYF | TGTGCCAGCAGCCAATTCGTCTACGAGCAGTACTTC
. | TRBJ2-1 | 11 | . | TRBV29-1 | CSVTRYNEQFF | TGCAGCGTGACTAGGTACAATGAGCAGTTCTTC
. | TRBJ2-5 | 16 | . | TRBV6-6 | CASTPPGAAIAETQYF | TGTGCCAGTACGCCCCCAGGGGCGGCAATTGCAGAGACCCAGTACTTC
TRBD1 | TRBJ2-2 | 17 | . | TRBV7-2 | CASSPQGAGGFAGELFF | TGTGCCAGCAGCCCCCAGGGGGCAGGGGGGTTTGCCGGGGAGCTGTTTTTT
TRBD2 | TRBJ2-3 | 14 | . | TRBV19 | CASRLAGGTDTQYF | TGTGCCAGCAGACTAGCGGGGGGCACAGATACGCAGTATTTT
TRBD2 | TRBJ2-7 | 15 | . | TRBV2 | CASSPTSGGPYEQYF | TGTGCCAGCAGCCCGACTAGCGGGGGACCCTACGAGCAGTACTTC
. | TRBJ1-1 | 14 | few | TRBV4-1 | CASSQPVRSTEAFF | TGCGCCAGCAGCCAACCTGTGAGGAGCACTGAAGCTTTCTTT
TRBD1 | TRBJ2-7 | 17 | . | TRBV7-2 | CASSPTSSGTGWYEQYF | TGTGCCAGCAGCCCAACCTCCTCCGGGACAGGGTGGTACGAGCAGTACTTC
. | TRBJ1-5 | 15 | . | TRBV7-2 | CASSLVGGTNQPQHF | TGTGCCAGCAGCTTAGTGGGTGGGACAAATCAGCCCCAGCATTTT
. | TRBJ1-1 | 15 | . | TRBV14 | CASSLLLYPNTEAFF | TGTGCCAGCAGTCTTCTACTCTACCCGAACACTGAAGCTTTCTTT
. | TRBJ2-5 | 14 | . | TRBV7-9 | CASSLAIGQETQYF | TGTGCCAGCAGCTTAGCGATCGGGCAAGAGACCCAGTACTTC
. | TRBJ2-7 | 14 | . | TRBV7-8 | CASSLAGQLYEQYF | TGTGCCAGCAGCTTGGCGGGACAGCTTTACGAGCAGTACTTC
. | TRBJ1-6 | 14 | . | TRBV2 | CASSVGTNYSPLHF | TGTGCCAGCAGCGTGGGGACAAACTATTCACCCCTCCACTTT
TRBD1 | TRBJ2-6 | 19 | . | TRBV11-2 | CASSSTQGAPMAGANVLTF | TGTGCCAGCAGCTCGACCCAGGGGGCCCCTATGGCTGGGGCCAACGTCCTGACTTTC
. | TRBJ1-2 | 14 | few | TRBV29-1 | CSVETRGGNYGYTF | TGCAGCGTTGAAACACGGGGGGGGAACTATGGCTACACCTTC
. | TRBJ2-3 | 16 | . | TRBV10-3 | CAISEGDSTGADTQYF | TGTGCCATCAGTGAAGGGGACTCAACCGGCGCAGATACGCAGTATTTT
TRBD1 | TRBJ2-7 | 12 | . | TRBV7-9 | CASSPGQGEQYF | TGTGCCAGCAGCCCCGGACAGGGTGAGCAGTACTTC
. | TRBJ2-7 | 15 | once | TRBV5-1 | CASSLGGTYLGEQYF | TGCGCCAGCAGCTTGGGAGGAACATACCTCGGAGAGCAGTACTTC
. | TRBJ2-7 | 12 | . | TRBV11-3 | CASSPSPYEQYF | TGTGCCAGCAGCCCTAGTCCCTACGAGCAGTACTTC